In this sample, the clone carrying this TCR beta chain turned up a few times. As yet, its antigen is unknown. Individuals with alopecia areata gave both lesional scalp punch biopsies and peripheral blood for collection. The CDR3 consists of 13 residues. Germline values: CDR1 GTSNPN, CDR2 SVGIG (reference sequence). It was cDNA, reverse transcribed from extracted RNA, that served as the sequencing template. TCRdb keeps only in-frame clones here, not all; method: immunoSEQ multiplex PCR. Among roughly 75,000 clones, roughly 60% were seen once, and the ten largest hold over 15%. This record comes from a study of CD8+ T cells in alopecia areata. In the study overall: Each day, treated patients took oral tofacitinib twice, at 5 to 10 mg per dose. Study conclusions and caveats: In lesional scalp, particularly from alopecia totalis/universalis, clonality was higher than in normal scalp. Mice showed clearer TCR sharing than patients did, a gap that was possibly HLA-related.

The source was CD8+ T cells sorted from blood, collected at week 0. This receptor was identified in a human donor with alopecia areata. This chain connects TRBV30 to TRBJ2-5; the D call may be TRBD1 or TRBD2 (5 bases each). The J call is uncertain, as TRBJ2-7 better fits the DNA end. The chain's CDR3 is CAWSVRGDYEQYF. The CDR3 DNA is TGTGCCTGGAGTGTACGGGGCGACTACGAGCAGTACTTC.